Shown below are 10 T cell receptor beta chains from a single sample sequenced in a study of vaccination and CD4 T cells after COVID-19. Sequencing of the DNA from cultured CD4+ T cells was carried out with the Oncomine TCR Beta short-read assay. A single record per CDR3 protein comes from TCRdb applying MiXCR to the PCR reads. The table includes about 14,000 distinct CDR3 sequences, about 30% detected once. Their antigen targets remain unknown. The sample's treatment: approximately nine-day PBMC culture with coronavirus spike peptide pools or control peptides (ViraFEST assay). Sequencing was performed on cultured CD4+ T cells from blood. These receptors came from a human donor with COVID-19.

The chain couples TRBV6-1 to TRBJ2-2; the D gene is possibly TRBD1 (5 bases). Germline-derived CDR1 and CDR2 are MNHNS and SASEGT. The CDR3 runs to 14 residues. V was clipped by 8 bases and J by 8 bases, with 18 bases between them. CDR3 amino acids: CASHGAARVGELFF. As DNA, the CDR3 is TGTGCCAGCCATGGGGCCGCCCGGGTTGGGGAGCTGTTTTTT.

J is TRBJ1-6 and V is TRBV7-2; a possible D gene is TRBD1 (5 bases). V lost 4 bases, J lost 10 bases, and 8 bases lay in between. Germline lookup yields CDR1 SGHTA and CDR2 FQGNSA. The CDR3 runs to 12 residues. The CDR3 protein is CASSSGGSPLHF. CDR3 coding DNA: TGTGCCAGCAGCTCTGGGGGATCACCCCTCCACTTT.

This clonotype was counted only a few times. CDR3 residues: CASSLARSVGANVLTF. The CDR3 region has the DNA TGTGCCAGCAGCTTAGCGCGCTCGGTTGGGGCCAACGTCCTGACTTTC. V usage is TRBV7-8 and J usage is TRBJ2-6; D is ambiguous. This CDR3 comprises 16 residues. Germline V lookup: CDR1 SGHVS, CDR2 FQNEAQ. V gave up 0 bases and J gave up 3 bases, with 9 bases separating them.

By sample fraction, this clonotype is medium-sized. CDR3 in amino acids: CASSVMAGNNQPQHF. CDR3 sequence (DNA): TGTGCCAGCAGTGTCATGGCAGGGAATAATCAGCCCCAGCATTTT. The chain is built from TRBV6-1 and TRBJ1-5; D may be TRBD1 (5 bases). Germline V gene sequence: CDR1 MNHNS, CDR2 SASEGT. The V gene lost 4 bases and the J gene lost 4 bases, with 14 bases spanning the gap. CDR3 length: 15 residues.

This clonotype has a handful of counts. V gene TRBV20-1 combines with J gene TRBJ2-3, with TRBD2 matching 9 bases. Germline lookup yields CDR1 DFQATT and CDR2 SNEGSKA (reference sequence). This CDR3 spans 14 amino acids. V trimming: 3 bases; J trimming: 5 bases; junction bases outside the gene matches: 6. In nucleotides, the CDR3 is TGCAGTGCTAGCTATGGCGGGGGGGGAGATACGCAGTATTTT. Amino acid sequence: CSASYGGGGDTQYF.

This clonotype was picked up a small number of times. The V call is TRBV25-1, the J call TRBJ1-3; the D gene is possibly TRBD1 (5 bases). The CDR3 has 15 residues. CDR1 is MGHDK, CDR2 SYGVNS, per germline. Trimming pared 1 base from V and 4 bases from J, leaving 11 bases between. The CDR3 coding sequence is TGTGCCAGCAGTGAATTCGGGACGTTCGGAAACACCATATATTTT. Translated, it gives CASSEFGTFGNTIYF.

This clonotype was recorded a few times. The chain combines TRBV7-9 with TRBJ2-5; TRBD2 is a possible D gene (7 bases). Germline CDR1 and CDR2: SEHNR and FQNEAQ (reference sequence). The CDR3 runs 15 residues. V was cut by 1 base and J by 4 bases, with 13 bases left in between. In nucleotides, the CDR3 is TGTGCCAGCAGCTTAGTCGGCCGGGGGGCAGAGACCCAGTACTTC. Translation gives CASSLVGRGAETQYF.

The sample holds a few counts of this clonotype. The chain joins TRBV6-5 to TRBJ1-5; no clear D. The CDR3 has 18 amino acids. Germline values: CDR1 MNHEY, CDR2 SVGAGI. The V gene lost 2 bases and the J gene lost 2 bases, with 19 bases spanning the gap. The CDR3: CASSYPESQTSGNQPQHF. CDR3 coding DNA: TGTGCCAGCAGTTACCCGGAATCTCAGACATCTGGCAATCAGCCCCAGCATTTT.

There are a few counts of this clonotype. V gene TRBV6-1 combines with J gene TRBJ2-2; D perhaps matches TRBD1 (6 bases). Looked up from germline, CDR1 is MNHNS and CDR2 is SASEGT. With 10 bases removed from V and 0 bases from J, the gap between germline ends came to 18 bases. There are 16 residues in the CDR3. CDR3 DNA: TGTGCCACAACCCCCGGACAGTTCGCGAACACCGGGGAGCTGTTTTTT. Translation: CATTPGQFANTGELFF.

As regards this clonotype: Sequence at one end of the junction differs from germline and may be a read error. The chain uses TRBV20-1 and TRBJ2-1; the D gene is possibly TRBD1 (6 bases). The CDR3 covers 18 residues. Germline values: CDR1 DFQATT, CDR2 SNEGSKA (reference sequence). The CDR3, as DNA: TGCAGTGCCAGGGGTCCACCTAGGATCTACAATGAGCGAGAAGTTAAACTCTTC. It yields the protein CSARGPPRIYNEREVKLF.